This TCR beta chain originates from a study of beta chain features in type 1 diabetes. The whole isolated RNA underwent reverse transcription, so sequencing captured expressed TCRB transcripts. Assay: immunoSEQ multiplex PCR; the TCRdb copy retains only in-frame clones and omits some. Of 150,000 or so clones listed, 8% to 9.5% are singletons. Germline V gene sequence: CDR1 SGHVS, CDR2 FQNEAQ. The V gene lost 4 bases and the J gene lost 8 bases, with 14 bases spanning the gap. The CDR3 has 13 residues. This clone was seen a few times. Its target is unknown. Staining for CD45RO/CCR7/CD25/CD127/CD95/CD27 allowed sorting of CD4+ naive, central memory, regulatory and stem cell-like memory cells. Purity exceeded 95% in all sorted populations. General study results and limits: Although PCR might favor shorter templates, it would do so equally in patients and controls. A moderate, significant TCRB CDR3 shortening appeared in type 1 diabetes across four CD4+ subsets.

The clonotype comes from a woman between 18 and 29 years old with type 1 diabetes. Sequencing was carried out using central memory CD4+ T cells from blood. The chain has TRBV7-8 and TRBJ1-2, with a weak D call TRBD1 (5 bases). The DNA of the CDR3 is TGTGCCAGCAGCTCGCAGACTCGGGGGGGCTACACCTTC. Translated, it gives CASSSQTRGGYTF.